This TCR beta chain was recorded in a study of cytomegalovirus exposure and HLA in healthy donors. Germline V lookup: CDR1 ENHRY, CDR2 SYGVKD. J was trimmed by 7 bases and V by 0 bases; bases with no gene match: 4. This CDR3 is built from 14 residues. With regard to this clone: Its cognate antigen is unknown.

A multiplex PCR was run with 60 Vbeta primers and 13 Jbeta primers. The assay was immunoSEQ multiplex PCR, and TCRdb's table has in-frame clones only and misses some. This sample yields some 120,000 clones, of which 81% are seen a single time; less than 2.5% belongs to the top ten. General study points: V- and J-gene trimming of TCR beta was linked (in a later analysis) to a missense DCLRE1C variant.

This chain links TRBV10-3 with TRBJ1-2, with 8 bases lining up with TRBD1. This receptor was obtained from a middle-aged woman in good health and CMV-seronegative. Sequencing was carried out using PBMCs. CDR3 residues: CAISESKTGAGYTF. CDR3 DNA sequence: TGTGCCATCAGTGAGTCAAAGACAGGGGCTGGCTACACCTTC.